This passage covers 26 T cell receptor beta chains from one sample sequenced in a study of post-analysis software for immune sequencing data. Whole-study findings and limits: Patients showed TRBV5-6, TRBV5-1 and TRBV20-1 among roughly 5 TRBV segments more frequent than in controls.

Their specific antigens are unknown. TCR beta libraries were prepared from cDNA with unique molecular identifiers. TCRdb re-derived calls from the PCR reads in MiXCR, one entry per CDR3 protein. The sample holds about 800,000 distinct CDR3 sequences, 25% to 30% seen once. Sample: blood. These receptors all come from a girl aged 5 to 17 with multiple sclerosis.

This clonotype showed up just a few times. V and J are TRBV28 and TRBJ1-1; perhaps TRBD1 as D (5 bases). The CDR3 covers 11 residues. V lost 5 bases and J 8 bases, leaving 9 bases between the germline ends. CDR1 and CDR2 (germline): MDHEN, SYDVKM. The CDR3: CASSGDGEAFF. In DNA, the CDR3 is TGTGCCAGCAGTGGGGACGGCGAAGCTTTCTTT.

This rearrangement joins TRBV4-1 to TRBJ1-6; D is unresolved. CDR3 size: 15 residues. The germline gives CDR1 MGHRA, CDR2 YSYEKL. Deletions cut 0 bases from V and 12 bases from J, with 15 bases between. The CDR3 is CASSQEGLTGLPLHF. The CDR3, as DNA: TGCGCCAGCAGCCAAGAGGGCCTCACCGGGTTACCCCTCCACTTT.

V and J are TRBV7-9 and TRBJ2-4; the match to TRBD2 covers 7 bases. V was pared by 5 bases and J by 2 bases, with 15 bases of the junction left unmatched. The CDR3 runs 18 residues. Germline CDR1 SEHNR, CDR2 FQNEAQ (reference sequence). CDR3 sequence: CASSRNYSGGMPKNIQYF. In DNA, the CDR3 is TGTGCCAGCAGCCGTAATTACTCGGGAGGCATGCCCAAAAACATTCAGTACTTC.

As for this clonotype: An end of the junction differs from the germline gene, which may be a read error. This sequence joins TRBV6-7 and TRBJ2-6, with a weak D call TRBD2 (6 bases). TRBV6-7 is an ORF; its function is uncertain. The CDR3 has 18 amino acids. The CDR3 sequence is CASSSARGDKSGANVRTF. CDR3 DNA sequence: TGTGCCAGCAGTTCCGCGCGGGGAGACAAGTCTGGGGCCAACGTCCGGACTTTC.

This clonotype occurred a few times. The CDR3 nucleotides are TGCAGTGCTAGAGGACAGCACTCCTACAATGAGCAGTTCTTC. Translated, it gives CSARGQHSYNEQFF. The chain combines TRBV20-1 with TRBJ2-1; tentatively, D is TRBD1 (5 bases). V was trimmed by 1 base and J by 0 bases, leaving 7 bases between them. The CDR3 has 14 amino acids. Germline lookup yields CDR1 DFQATT and CDR2 SNEGSKA (reference sequence).

The chain carries TRBV25-1 and TRBJ2-1, with 8 bases identical to TRBD1. With V trimmed by 10 bases and J by 1 base, 9 bases remained unmatched. The CDR3 contains 15 residues. From germline, CDR1 is MGHDK and CDR2 SYGVNS. CDR3 DNA: TGTGCCAACAGGGGGGCAGGATGGTCCTACAATGAGCAGTTCTTC. It yields the protein CANRGAGWSYNEQFF.

The V call is TRBV15, the J call TRBJ1-2; D unresolved. Germline-derived CDR1 and CDR2 are LNHNV and YYDKDF (reference sequence). V dropped 1 base and J dropped 7 bases, with 13 bases sitting between them. The CDR3 length is 14 residues. The CDR3 sequence is CATSRVARVGGYTF. CDR3 DNA sequence: TGTGCCACCAGCAGAGTTGCGAGGGTTGGTGGCTACACCTTC.

This clonotype has just a few counts. The chain recombines TRBV6-2 or TRBV6-3 with TRBJ2-1; 8 bases fit TRBD2. After removal of 7 bases from V and 10 bases from J, the junction contained 15 bases not matched to a gene. CDR1 is MNHEY, CDR2 SVGEGT, per germline. CDR3 size: 15 residues. The CDR3 region has the DNA TGTGCCAGCAAGAGGGCGGGAGGCCTCTCTGGGGAGCAGTTCTTC. As protein: CASKRAGGLSGEQFF.

The chain links TRBV11-2 to TRBJ2-5, with no clear D. The ends were cut back, 1 base at V and 2 bases at J, with 17 bases in the middle. From germline, CDR1 is SGHAT and CDR2 FQNNGV. The CDR3 has 17 amino acids. CDR3 region: CASSLVGRSSHQETQYF. The CDR3 bases are TGTGCCAGCAGCTTAGTGGGCAGGTCTTCGCATCAAGAGACCCAGTACTTC.

This clonotype was counted once. This chain links TRBV7-2 with TRBJ1-1; 9 bases agree with TRBD1. The CDR3 runs 14 residues. The V gene's germline CDR1 is SGHTA and CDR2 FQGNSA. V gave up 2 bases and J gave up 3 bases; unmatched junction bases: 1. The CDR3 here is CASSLRQGDTEAFF. The CDR3 bases are TGTGCCAGCAGCTTAAGACAGGGGGACACTGAAGCTTTCTTT.

This clonotype has a handful of counts. The V call is TRBV29-1, the J call TRBJ1-2, with 10 bases matching TRBD1. Germline V gene lookup returns CDR1 SQVTM and CDR2 ANQGSEA. This CDR3 is built from 14 residues. Germline trimming cut 5 bases from V and 5 bases from J; bases unmatched to any gene: 8. The CDR3 reads CSVPGTGVGYGYTF. Written as DNA, the CDR3 is TGCAGCGTTCCCGGGACAGGGGTAGGGTATGGCTACACCTTC.

The chain joins TRBV20-1 to TRBJ1-1; 8 bases fit TRBD1. This CDR3 has 15 residues. V shed 7 bases, J shed 1 base, and the junction held 11 bases outside the gene matches. The germline V gene has CDR1 DFQATT and CDR2 SNEGSKA (reference sequence). For the CDR3, the DNA is TGCAGTGGGGGGACAGGAGTGGCGCGGAACACTGAAGCTTTCTTT. Translation: CSGGTGVARNTEAFF.

This chain uses TRBV5-1 with TRBJ2-7, with 8 nucleotides matching TRBD1. This CDR3 spans 16 amino acids. The J segment lost 0 bases and the V segment lost 0 bases, leaving 5 bases of the junction unmatched. The germline CDR1 and CDR2 sequences are SGHRS and YFSETQ. The CDR3: CASSLAVTGVSYEQYF. CDR3 DNA: TGCGCCAGCAGCTTGGCAGTGACAGGGGTCTCCTACGAGCAGTACTTC. Combining the CDR3 with reference TRBV5-1 and TRBJ2-7 gives the whole variable domain KAGVTQTPRYLIKTRGQQVTLSCSPISGHRSVSWYQQTPGQGLQFLFEYFSETQRNKGNFPGRFSGRQFSNSRSEMNVSTLELGDSALYLCASSLAVTGVSYEQYFGPGTRLTVT.

J is TRBJ2-3 and V is TRBV4-3; unclear D gene. The V gene lost 6 bases and the J gene lost 4 bases, with 14 bases spanning the gap. The CDR3 totals 14 residues. Germline assignment: CDR1 LGHNA and CDR2 YSLEER. The CDR3 DNA is TGCGCCAGCAGTCAAAGTTACGGCCCAGATACGCAGTATTTT. Amino acid sequence: CASSQSYGPDTQYF.

This clonotype was seen a single time. The chain combines TRBV27 with TRBJ2-5; D gene ambiguous. The germline V gene has CDR1 MNHEY and CDR2 SMNVEV (reference sequence). The CDR3 covers 13 residues. Trimming removed 8 bases at V and 11 bases at J, with 21 bases between. In DNA, the CDR3 is TGTGCCAGCGGGCGAAGCAGCTCCTACGGGCAGTACTTC. Protein product: CASGRSSSYGQYF.

The chain links TRBV20-1 to TRBJ2-1; TRBD2 agrees at 8 bases. CDR3 length equals 15 residues. Trimming cost V 6 bases and J 6 bases; bases outside gene matches: 13. The V gene's germline CDR1 is DFQATT and CDR2 SNEGSKA (reference sequence). The CDR3 loop is CSASAGTSVFNEQFF. The CDR3 DNA sequence: TGCAGTGCCAGCGCCGGGACTAGTGTGTTCAATGAGCAGTTCTTC.

This clonotype showed up just a few times. The chain couples TRBV12-3 or TRBV12-4 to TRBJ2-4; 7 nucleotides agree with TRBD2. Near its end, the DNA agrees better with TRBJ2-7, so the J call may be wrong. CDR3 length: 13 residues. The CDR3, as DNA: TGTGCCAGCAGTTTACTCGGACTAGTCGAGCAGTACTTC. This gives the protein CASSLLGLVEQYF.

Many counts were recorded for this clonotype. CDR3 nucleotide sequence: TGCAGCGTTTTGGAGAACTACGAGCAGTACTTC. Residues: CSVLENYEQYF. The genes are TRBV29-1 and TRBJ2-7; D is unresolved. The CDR3 contains 11 residues. V lost 5 bases to trimming and J lost 3 bases, with 8 bases between them. In germline, CDR1 is SQVTM, CDR2 ANQGSEA.

The sample holds a few counts of this clonotype. The chain employs TRBV4-1 and TRBJ1-1, with 10 bases matching TRBD1. Germline values: CDR1 MGHRA, CDR2 YSYEKL. V was pared by 1 base and J by 4 bases, with 3 bases of the junction left unmatched. The CDR3 has 15 amino acids. CDR3 nucleotide sequence: TGCGCCAGCAGCCAAGCCAGGGACAGGGGCACTGAAGCTTTCTTT. Its protein is CASSQARDRGTEAFF.

The J gene is TRBJ2-2, the V gene TRBV5-1, with TRBD2 matching over 12 bases. The CDR3 is 18 amino acids. Germline CDR1 SGHRS, CDR2 YFSETQ. V was clipped by 2 bases and J by 0 bases; unmatched bases: 5. The CDR3 coding sequence is TGCGCCAGCAGCTTCCTGACTAGCGGGGGATCGAACACCGGGGAGCTGTTTTTT. It codes for CASSFLTSGGSNTGELFF. The whole variable domain, remainder taken from reference TRBV5-1 and TRBJ2-2, is KAGVTQTPRYLIKTRGQQVTLSCSPISGHRSVSWYQQTPGQGLQFLFEYFSETQRNKGNFPGRFSGRQFSNSRSEMNVSTLELGDSALYLCASSFLTSGGSNTGELFFGEGSRLTVL.

This clonotype was found a few times. The chain is built from TRBV6-6 and TRBJ2-3; TRBD2 aligns across 11 bases. The junction had 6 bases not matched to a gene; V was cut back by 10 bases and J by 0 bases. The germline CDR1 and CDR2 sequences are MNHNY and SVGAGI (reference sequence). The CDR3 spans 15 residues. CDR3 in amino acids: CATSSGGTSTDTQYF. As DNA, the CDR3 is TGTGCCACTTCTAGCGGGGGGACTAGCACAGATACGCAGTATTTT.

The chain employs TRBV11-2 and TRBJ2-5, with D maybe TRBD2 (6 bases). V lost 4 bases and J 3 bases, leaving 12 bases between the germline ends. This CDR3 contains 14 residues. CDR1 is SGHAT, CDR2 FQNNGV, per germline. The CDR3 is CASSSGRREETQYF. The CDR3 nucleotides read TGTGCCAGCAGCTCGGGACGGAGGGAAGAGACCCAGTACTTC.

This clonotype was found once. One end of the junction is discordant with germline, which a read error may explain. The genes are TRBV10-3 and TRBJ2-7, with 8 bases fitting TRBD2. CDR1 is ENHRY and CDR2 is SYGVKD in the germline V gene. This CDR3 contains 15 residues. The CDR3 bases are TGTACCATTGGGGTCTATAGCGGGGCCCGGTACGAGCAGTACTTC. Its protein product is CTIGVYSGARYEQYF.

A note on this clonotype: A much larger clone sits a single nucleotide away, making a read error possible. The chain couples TRBV5-1 to TRBJ2-1; a weak D match, TRBD2 (6 bases). This CDR3 comprises 13 residues. With 1 base removed from V and 10 bases from J, the gap between germline ends came to 12 bases. Germline V lookup: CDR1 SGHRS, CDR2 YFSETQ. This chain's CDR3 is CASSLIEGGEQFF. DNA of the CDR3: TGCGCCAGCAGCTTGATCGAGGGAGGCGAGCAGTTCTTC. The complete variable domain, with remaining parts taken from reference TRBV5-1 and TRBJ2-1, reads KAGVTQTPRYLIKTRGQQVTLSCSPISGHRSVSWYQQTPGQGLQFLFEYFSETQRNKGNFPGRFSGRQFSNSRSEMNVSTLELGDSALYLCASSLIEGGEQFFGPGTRLTVL.

The J gene is TRBJ1-5, the V gene TRBV4-1; D call uncertain. The CDR3 sequence is 13 residues long. CDR1 and CDR2 (germline): MGHRA, YSYEKL. V was shortened by 2 bases and J by 8 bases, with 10 bases between the two germline ends. The CDR3 nucleotides are TGCGCCAGCAGCCAATTCTTAGGAGAGCCCCAGCATTTT. Protein: CASSQFLGEPQHF.

The V gene is TRBV28, the J gene TRBJ2-7, with 9 bases matching TRBD1. Germline V CDR1 and CDR2: MDHEN, SYDVKM. The J segment lost 3 bases and the V segment lost 8 bases, leaving 23 bases of the junction unmatched. The CDR3 extends over 19 amino acids. The CDR3 DNA reads as TGTGCCAGCGCCCTTTCGTATTCCACAGGGGGCAAACGAGACTACGAGCAGTACTTC. Amino acid sequence: CASALSYSTGGKRDYEQYF.